Below, 10 T cell receptor beta chains from the same sample are listed, as sequenced in a study of T cell repertoires in cytomegalovirus infection. These TCRs are of unknown antigen specificity. Each CDR3 protein gets one entry after TCRdb re-called the reads with MiXCR. The sample lists about 830,000 distinct CDR3 sequences, about 30% occurring once. This specimen consisted of cultured CD8+ T cells from PBMCs, obtained from culture after CMV antigen stimulation. These receptors all stem from a human donor in good health (CMV status not recorded). Some clones in this sample may be carry-over from other donors' samples.

This rearrangement joins TRBV12-3 or TRBV12-4 to TRBJ1-2; TRBD1 aligns across 10 bases. J gave up 2 bases and V 4 bases, and 7 bases lay outside the gene matches. The CDR3 is 16 amino acids. CDR3 in amino acids: CASSSRDRGGNYGYTF. The CDR3, as DNA: TGTGCCAGCAGTTCCCGGGACAGGGGAGGGAACTATGGCTACACCTTC.

This clonotype occurred a few times. The rearrangement joins TRBV18 to TRBJ2-7; D gene uncertain. The CDR3 contains 14 residues. V dropped 1 base and J dropped 3 bases, with 10 bases sitting between them. Germline CDR1 KGHSH, CDR2 LQKENI. The CDR3 reads CASSPQAGFYEQYF. CDR3 coding DNA: TGTGCCAGCTCACCACAGGCAGGCTTCTACGAGCAGTACTTC.

The DNA of the CDR3 is TGTGCCAGCACCCAGGGACCCGACATTGAAGCTTTCTTT. This gives the protein CASTQGPDIEAFF. The chain uses TRBV6-5 and TRBJ1-1, with D perhaps TRBD1 (5 bases). There are 13 residues in the CDR3. The V gene's germline CDR1 is MNHEY and CDR2 SVGAGI. V shed 7 bases and J shed 7 bases, with 16 bases lying between them.

As for this clonotype: Sequence at one end of the junction differs from germline and may be a read error. This chain uses TRBV25-1 with TRBJ2-3; D unresolved. Per the germline V gene, CDR1 is MGHDK and CDR2 is SYGVNS. This CDR3 has 12 residues. CDR3 in amino acids: CANSEYTDTQYF. CDR3 DNA sequence: TGTGCCAACAGTGAATACACAGATACGCAGTATTTT.

As to this clonotype: One end of the junction is discordant with germline, which a read error may explain. The J gene is TRBJ2-7, the V gene TRBV4-1, with D unclear. The CDR3 runs to 14 residues. The V gene's germline CDR1 is MGHRA and CDR2 YSYEKL. This chain's CDR3 is CANSQTPRSYEQYF. The CDR3 DNA reads as TGCGCCAACAGCCAAACCCCAAGATCCTACGAGCAGTACTTC.

To note about this clonotype: The CDR3 carries no conserved terminal phenylalanine or tryptophan, so it likely arises from a read error. The V and J genes are TRBV15 and TRBJ1-4; 11 bases fit TRBD1. Per germline, CDR1 LNHNV and CDR2 YYDKDF (reference sequence). The CDR3 is 15 amino acids. The junction had 2 bases not matched to a gene; V was cut back by 2 bases and J by 6 bases. CDR3 amino acids: CATSRPGQGDEKLFS. The CDR3 nucleotides read TGTGCCACCAGCAGACCGGGACAGGGGGATGAAAAACTGTTTTCT.

As for this clonotype: A much larger clone differs from this one at a single base, so this may be a read error. The chain combines TRBV7-2 with TRBJ2-5, with no clear D. Germline V gene data show CDR1 as SGHTA and CDR2 as FQGNSA. CDR3 size: 14 residues. The CDR3 nucleotides read TGTGTCAGCCAAAAAATCCCGGACCTGGAGACCCAGTACTTC. Amino acids: CVSQKIPDLETQYF.

The chain recombines TRBV6-2 or TRBV6-3 with TRBJ2-4; the D gene is possibly TRBD2 (5 bases). V was cut by 5 bases and J by 0 bases, with 14 bases left in between. This CDR3 is built from 16 residues. Germline CDR1 MNHEY, CDR2 SVGEGT. The CDR3: CASSQAVTLAKNIQYF. The CDR3 region has the DNA TGTGCCAGCAGTCAAGCGGTTACGCTAGCCAAAAACATTCAGTACTTC.

This clonotype was seen only a few times. This chain joins TRBV12-3 or TRBV12-4 and TRBJ2-5, with 7 bases aligning to TRBD1. Trimming cost V 5 bases and J 4 bases; bases outside gene matches: 10. The CDR3 totals 15 residues. The CDR3 is CASSTQGYRGETQYF. CDR3 coding DNA: TGTGCCAGCAGTACACAGGGGTACAGGGGAGAGACCCAGTACTTC.

The chain carries TRBV2 and TRBJ1-2; D perhaps matches TRBD1 (6 bases). V was clipped by 9 bases and J by 8 bases, with 16 bases between them. CDR3 size: 12 residues. CDR1 is SNHLY and CDR2 is FYNNEI in the germline V gene. CDR3 region: CARYSGGQGYTF. In DNA form, the CDR3 reads TGTGCCAGATATAGCGGGGGGCAGGGCTACACCTTC.